This paragraph reports one T cell receptor beta chain. As yet, its antigen is unknown. As for time point: newly diagnosed GD, antithyroid drugs for less than 3 months. Generation of the TCR library employed RNA extracted from PBMCs. iRepertoire HTBI primers and Arm-PCR of CDR3 regions built TCR beta libraries. TCRdb redid the calling of the multiplex PCR reads with MiXCR, one entry per CDR3 protein. The sample includes just over 600,000 distinct CDR3 sequences, about 15% of them seen just once. The data derive from a study of regulatory T cells in long-lasting Graves disease. Study-wide results and caveats: A greater number of public clonotypes (about 3,000) was shared by persistent patients than by new patients (about 880).

Per germline, CDR1 LNHDA and CDR2 SQIVND (reference sequence). This CDR3 is 15 amino acids long. V was clipped by 6 bases and J by 0 bases, with 13 bases between them. The sample also formed part of further work on T cells in Graves' hyperthyroidism and ophthalmopathy. In that study: Any patient presenting with uncontrolled infection, other autoimmune disease, pregnancy or lactation was left out. The HTBI primer set drove a first-round RT-PCR of the TCR CDR3. The blood repertoire included most of the expanded thyroid clonotypes above 0.001.

The sequence derives from a woman aged 25 to 39 with Graves disease. Sequencing was performed on peripheral blood mononuclear cells (PBMCs), taken at new diagnosis, from a patient treated with antithyroid drugs. The chain is built from TRBV19 and TRBJ2-3; D not certain. CDR3 sequence reads: CASRPLSASTDTQYF. DNA of the CDR3: TGTGCCAGTAGGCCTCTCAGTGCTAGCACAGATACGCAGTATTTT.